A selection of T cell receptor beta chains follows, all from one sample in a study of neurological immune-mediated disorders. TCRdb re-derived calls from the 5' RACE reads in MiXCR, one entry per CDR3 protein. The sample yields approximately 30,000 distinct CDR3 sequences, 13% seen once. Sequencing was carried out using CD4+ T cells from blood. The receptors were sampled from a female donor with HTLV-1-associated myelopathy (HAM/TSP). Each CDR3 is given without its conserved first and last residue. Clone size, where shown, is once, few, many, or a class for clones that have expanded.

clone_size j_call v_call cdr3_aa
many TRBJ2-7 TRBV21-1 ASSKGVRADSSYEQY
many TRBJ2-7 TRBV12-3/TRBV12-4 ASKGGYEQY
many TRBJ2-5 TRBV25-1 ASSDAAGGSQETQY
many TRBJ2-2 TRBV20-1 SARQSQKPGELF
many TRBJ2-3 TRBV29-1 SAGRSGPDTQY
medium-sized TRBJ1-3 TRBV20-1 SARTSGNTIY
many TRBJ2-5 TRBV24-1 ATSEHDSGLETQY
many TRBJ1-4 TRBV18 ASSPDSNEKLF
many TRBJ2-5 TRBV20-1 SARVQGGQETQY
many TRBJ2-1 TRBV5-1 ASSTPLTSGGPKSSYNEQF
. TRBJ2-7 TRBV7-2 ASSFPAGEQY
many TRBJ2-1 TRBV27 AISGRVGNEQF
many TRBJ2-3 TRBV19 ARGGPLRGGYGTDTQY
. TRBJ1-1 TRBV7-9 ASRFSSGDLVEAF
. TRBJ1-6 TRBV9 ASRRTGCANSPLH
many TRBJ2-7 TRBV20-1 SARGETGGNH
many TRBJ1-1 TRBV20-1 SAQSSGNTEAF
many TRBJ1-5 TRBV6-1 ASRSDREQPQH
many TRBJ2-2 TRBV12-3/TRBV12-4 ASSQDYTGELF
many TRBJ2-7 TRBV10-1 ASSESWGTGEQY
many TRBJ1-2 TRBV3-1 ASSQGVISGQNYGYT
many TRBJ2-1 TRBV5-1 ASSLEGDSYNEQF
many TRBJ2-4 TRBV7-9 ASSLGLLENIQY
many TRBJ2-1 TRBV7-8 ASSPRQAANEQF
. TRBJ2-3 TRBV23-1 ASSPLQQDTQY
many TRBJ2-3 TRBV20-1 SARPGGTDTQY
many TRBJ2-1 TRBV7-2 ASSLAPTAGHNEQF
many TRBJ2-5 TRBV7-2 ASSSESETQY
once TRBJ2-3 TRBV30 AWSAKGSTDTQY
many TRBJ2-1 TRBV5-1 ASSLTVSSYNEQF
many TRBJ1-1 TRBV29-1 SAAGTGGHTEAF
many TRBJ2-5 TRBV5-1 ASSEDREGTQY
many TRBJ2-3 TRBV7-2 ASSPGTSDYTDTQY
many TRBJ2-7 TRBV15 ATSAHRSIQYEQY
many TRBJ1-5 TRBV19 ASSWLSDQPQH
medium-sized TRBJ2-3 TRBV20-1 SAPTWGGSTDTQY
many TRBJ1-1 TRBV29-1 SATGRWGTEAF
many TRBJ2-7 TRBV3-1 ASSQEMWDYEQY
. TRBJ2-2 TRBV7-9 ASSTGELS
. TRBJ2-2 TRBV11-2 ASSSFSANTGELF
many TRBJ2-1 TRBV3-1 ASSQDRGSSYNEQF
. TRBJ1-2 TRBV6-5 ASSYSRRGYGYT
. TRBJ2-7 TRBV11-2 ASSLLGGRDEQY
many TRBJ1-3 TRBV6-2/TRBV6-3 ATRTYLGNTIY
many TRBJ2-6 TRBV18 ASSFSSRAHHSGANVLT
many TRBJ2-7 TRBV19 RDRPGHYSYEQY
many TRBJ1-1 TRBV2 ASRSGGLNTEAF
once TRBJ2-1 TRBV5-1 ASSLGVGSYYNEQF
. TRBJ2-7 TRBV5-1 ASSYLGTSSYEQY
many TRBJ2-5 TRBV5-1 ASSLDRGRETQY
many TRBJ2-5 TRBV18 ASSPQETQY
many TRBJ2-3 TRBV5-1 ASSLDTPSTDTQY
. TRBJ2-7 TRBV20-1 SSRVAVHTYEQY
few TRBJ2-2 TRBV7-8 ASSLAGRNTGELF
many TRBJ1-1 TRBV28 ASRNPLGGTEAF
many TRBJ2-7 TRBV5-6 ASARLRGEQY
many TRBJ2-7 TRBV18 ASSRGQRDYEQY
many TRBJ2-5 TRBV7-2 ASSWGPGQGETQY
many TRBJ2-1 TRBV12-3/TRBV12-4 ASSPGQGLHNEQF